The entry below gives a single T cell receptor (beta chain) sequence along with its context. Antigen: not known. The entry originates in a study of sequential checkpoint blockade in melanoma. Study-wide context: About 90 pretreatment tumor DNA samples were TCRβ immunosequenced.

Treatment specified: randomized to nivolumab then ipilimumab (arm A) or the reverse (arm B). Study-level points and caveats: Pretreatment TIL clonality tracked with response in the nivolumab-first arm.

Here immunoSEQ multiplex PCR was the method, and the copy in TCRdb shows in-frame clones only, minus some. Of 15,000 to 20,000 clones in the sample, 60% to 75% were seen once. The CDR3 length is 15 residues. CDR1 and CDR2 (germline): SGHRS, YFSETQ. With 0 bases removed from V and 3 bases from J, the gap between germline ends came to 10 bases. This TCR was sampled from a human donor with melanoma. This material consisted of tumor tissue (inferred from file names), taken from a patient given nivolumab and ipilimumab in sequence. The gene calls are TRBV5-1 and TRBJ2-1; D may be TRBD1 or TRBD2 (5 bases each). CDR3 amino acids: CASSLGTGLYNEQFF. The CDR3 nucleotides are TGCGCCAGCAGCTTGGGCACGGGGCTCTACAATGAGCAGTTCTTC.